One and the same sample provided the 16 T cell receptor beta chains below, sequenced in a study of T cell responses to AZD1222 COVID-19 vaccine. Using immunoSEQ multiplex PCR, the repertoire was profiled, and TCRdb retains in-frame clones only, with some absent. The table has 150,000 to 200,000 clones, 80% to 95% seen once. The source material was peripheral blood, sampled on day 0 of AZD1222 vaccination. Receptors originate from an adult in good health.

The chain employs TRBV19 and TRBJ1-5; a possible D gene is TRBD1 (5 bases). CDR3 length: 14 amino acids. CDR1 LNHDA and CDR2 SQIVND come from the germline V gene (reference sequence). V was clipped by 1 base and J by 6 bases, with 10 bases between them. This CDR3 reads CASSIAGGAQPQHF. In nucleotides, the CDR3 is TGTGCCAGTAGTATAGCGGGGGGTGCTCAGCCCCAGCATTTT.

This clone was seen just once. CDR3 region: CASSQEQASGNTIYF. In DNA, the CDR3 is TGCGCCAGCAGCCAAGAGCAGGCCTCTGGAAACACCATATATTTT. The chain has TRBV4-3 and TRBJ1-3, with D hard to call. Trimming removed 0 bases at V and 0 bases at J, with 6 bases between. From germline, CDR1 is LGHNA and CDR2 YSLEER. The CDR3 covers 15 residues.

The rearrangement uses TRBV4-1 and TRBJ2-7, with 10 bases identical to TRBD1. Per germline, CDR1 MGHRA and CDR2 YSYEKL. Trimming removed 2 bases from V and 12 bases from J; junction bases left unmatched: 4. CDR3 length: 12 amino acids. The CDR3 sequence: CASSQTGQGLYF. In DNA, the CDR3 is TGCGCCAGCAGCCAAACGGGACAGGGGTTGTACTTC.

This sequence joins TRBV27 and TRBJ2-1; a possible D gene is TRBD2 (6 bases). Germline CDR1 and CDR2: MNHEY and SMNVEV (reference sequence). The CDR3 loop spans 12 amino acids. Trimming took off 8 bases at V and 8 bases at J, with 13 bases between the two ends. CDR3 in amino acids: CASPSGRHEQFF. The CDR3 nucleotides read TGTGCCAGCCCTTCAGGGAGGCATGAGCAGTTCTTC.

The chain uses TRBV5-1 and TRBJ2-5; D is perhaps TRBD1 (6 bases). The CDR3 consists of 13 residues. The V gene's germline CDR1 is SGHRS and CDR2 YFSETQ. V lost 4 bases and J 5 bases, leaving 12 bases between the germline ends. CDR3 DNA: TGCGCCAGCAGCGGGCAGGGGCCGGAGACCCAGTACTTC. Amino acid sequence: CASSGQGPETQYF.

The chain employs TRBV5-5 and TRBJ1-3; D gene uncertain. This CDR3 contains 14 residues. Trimming removed 6 bases from V and 1 base from J, with 11 bases in between. CDR1 and CDR2 (germline): SGHKS, YYEKEE (reference sequence). CDR3 nucleotide sequence: TGTGCCAGCACCCCATTTCCGTCTGGAAACACCATATATTTT. Its protein product is CASTPFPSGNTIYF.

This chain links TRBV9 with TRBJ2-1, with D maybe TRBD1 (5 bases). CDR1 and CDR2 (germline): SGDLS, YYNGEE. V gave up 2 bases and J gave up 1 base, with 10 bases separating them. The CDR3 is 15 residues long. The CDR3 region has the DNA TGTGCCAGCAGCGTCCAGGGCCATTCCTACAATGAGCAGTTCTTC. This codes for CASSVQGHSYNEQFF.

The chain carries TRBV19 and TRBJ2-3; D may be TRBD2 (5 bases). This CDR3 is built from 14 residues. CDR1 and CDR2 (germline): LNHDA, SQIVND (reference sequence). Between the trimmed V and J ends, which lost 6 bases and 6 bases, there was a span of 16 bases. For the CDR3, the DNA is TGTGCCAGTAGGAGGGTCGGAGGAATGGATACGCAGTATTTT. This encodes CASRRVGGMDTQYF.

V is TRBV28 and J is TRBJ1-1; 7 bases agree with TRBD1. The CDR3 sequence is 15 residues long. Germline-derived CDR1 and CDR2 are MDHEN and SYDVKM. V was pared by 3 bases and J by 4 bases, with 8 bases of the junction left unmatched. The CDR3 loop reads CASSLPISGGTEAFF. Here the CDR3 DNA reads TGTGCCAGCAGTTTGCCCATTTCAGGGGGCACTGAAGCTTTCTTT. The full variable domain, completed using reference TRBV28 and TRBJ1-1, is DVKVTQSSRYLVKRTGEKVFLECVQDMDHENMFWYRQDPGLGLRLIYFSYDVKMKEKGDIPEGYSVSREKKERFSLILESASTNQTSMYLCASSLPISGGTEAFFGQGTRLTVV.

The chain links TRBV27 to TRBJ1-1; D gene ambiguous. Germline CDR1 and CDR2: MNHEY and SMNVEV (reference sequence). V lost 3 bases, J lost 5 bases, and 16 bases lay in between. The CDR3 contains 15 residues. CDR3 DNA sequence: TGTGCCAGCAGTTTCGGTGGGGTTTATGGGACTGAAGCTTTCTTT. This translates into CASSFGGVYGTEAFF.

The chain is built from TRBV5-1 and TRBJ2-1; TRBD1 aligns across 7 bases. With 4 bases clipped from V and 4 bases from J, the junction kept 8 bases outside the gene matches. The CDR3 is 15 amino acids. Germline V CDR1 and CDR2: SGHRS, YFSETQ. The chain's CDR3 is CASSPPGDRYNEQFF. CDR3 nucleotides: TGCGCCAGCAGCCCACCCGGGGACAGATACAATGAGCAGTTCTTC.

The chain recombines TRBV2 with TRBJ1-1; 7 nucleotides align to TRBD1. Germline lookup yields CDR1 SNHLY and CDR2 FYNNEI. This CDR3 has 12 amino acids. V lost 6 bases to trimming and J lost 8 bases; unmatched junction nucleotides: 6. The CDR3 nucleotides are TGTGCCAGCAGCTTGCAGGGGGTCGAAGCTTTCTTT. Its translation is CASSLQGVEAFF.

This chain connects TRBV21-1 to TRBJ2-5; no DNA check was done on the table's D call, TRBD1. TRBV21-1 is classified as a pseudogene. This CDR3 spans 14 amino acids. The CDR3 DNA sequence: TGTGCCAGCAGCAAATATATGGGACAGGAGACCCAGTACTTC. This translates into CASSKYMGQETQYF.

The rearrangement joins TRBV7-9 to TRBJ1-4, with TRBD1 matching 8 bases. V was clipped by 4 bases and J by 4 bases; unmatched bases: 11. Germline CDR1 is SEHNR and CDR2 is FQNEAQ (reference sequence). CDR3 size: 17 residues. The DNA for the CDR3 is TGTGCCAGCAGCTCCCGGCCGGGACAGGCTAATAATGAAAAACTGTTTTTT. The encoded protein is CASSSRPGQANNEKLFF.

The V gene is TRBV6-5, the J gene TRBJ1-5; D uncertain. This CDR3 spans 15 amino acids. The germline V and J ends were trimmed by 8 bases and 5 bases, with 19 bases remaining between them. Germline values: CDR1 MNHEY, CDR2 SVGAGI. In DNA form, the CDR3 reads TGTGCCAGCTCCCGGGCGAACGCGGGTGATCAGCCCCAGCATTTT. This gives the protein CASSRANAGDQPQHF.

This chain connects TRBV20-1 to TRBJ1-3; 7 nucleotides match TRBD1. Germline trimming cut 3 bases from V and 5 bases from J; bases unmatched to any gene: 10. Germline loops: CDR1 DFQATT, CDR2 SNEGSKA (reference sequence). The CDR3 is 15 amino acids. The CDR3 loop is CSASSGQLSRNTIYF. CDR3 sequence (DNA): TGCAGTGCTAGTTCGGGACAGCTATCGCGAAACACCATATATTTT.